This TCR beta chain was identified in a study of OX40 agonist ivuxolimab in advanced cancers. Study details: Patients were given ivuxolimab, an antibody that agonizes OX40 (CD134). Prior checkpoint blockade (anti-PD-1, anti-PD-L1 or anti-CTLA-4) was permitted; 35% to 50% had it.

At baseline, cycle 4 day 1, and cycle 7 day 1, blood was sampled. Method: immunoSEQ multiplex PCR; TCRdb's copy keeps in-frame clones and lacks some. The top ten clones hold 15% to 20% of a sample with tens of thousands of clones, over 75% of them seen once. The V and J ends lost 0 bases and 7 bases respectively, with 13 bases between them. Germline V gene lookup returns CDR1 MNHNY and CDR2 SVGAGI (reference sequence). There are 15 residues in the CDR3. This rearrangement joins TRBV6-6 to TRBJ2-1; either TRBD1 or TRBD2 may supply D (5 bases each). The TCR was taken from an adult with an advanced solid tumor such as melanoma, head and neck, liver or kidney cancer. The starting material was CD4+ or CD8+ T cells sorted from blood, obtained in a trial of the OX40 agonist ivuxolimab. CDR3 sequence reads: CASSYSSARGNEQFF. The CDR3, as DNA: TGTGCCAGCAGTTACTCGAGTGCGAGGGGAAATGAGCAGTTCTTC.